The clone carrying this TCR beta chain was counted only a few times. The antigen is undetermined. Quantitative 5'-RACE with molecular barcodes produced the TCR beta libraries. Each CDR3 protein gets one entry after TCRdb re-called the 5' RACE reads with MiXCR. The sample has around 300,000 distinct CDR3 sequences, more than 20% seen once. Germline V gives CDR1 DFQATT, CDR2 SNEGSKA (reference sequence). The CDR3 is 16 amino acids. Germline trimming cut 0 bases from V and 4 bases from J; bases unmatched to any gene: 7. This entry is derived from a study of CD8 T cells in ankylosing spondylitis. Findings and limits, study-wide: Earlier literature documents some of the motif variants in reactive arthritis synovial fluid and blood.

Sequenced: blood, either unsorted or a sorted T cell fraction (not recorded which). The J gene is TRBJ2-1, the V gene TRBV20-1; 9 nucleotides align to TRBD2. The sequence derives from a female donor with ankylosing spondylitis or in good health (not recorded which). The CDR3 is CSAREISGRGYNEQFF. CDR3 sequence (DNA): TGCAGTGCTAGAGAAATTAGCGGGAGAGGGTACAATGAGCAGTTCTTC.